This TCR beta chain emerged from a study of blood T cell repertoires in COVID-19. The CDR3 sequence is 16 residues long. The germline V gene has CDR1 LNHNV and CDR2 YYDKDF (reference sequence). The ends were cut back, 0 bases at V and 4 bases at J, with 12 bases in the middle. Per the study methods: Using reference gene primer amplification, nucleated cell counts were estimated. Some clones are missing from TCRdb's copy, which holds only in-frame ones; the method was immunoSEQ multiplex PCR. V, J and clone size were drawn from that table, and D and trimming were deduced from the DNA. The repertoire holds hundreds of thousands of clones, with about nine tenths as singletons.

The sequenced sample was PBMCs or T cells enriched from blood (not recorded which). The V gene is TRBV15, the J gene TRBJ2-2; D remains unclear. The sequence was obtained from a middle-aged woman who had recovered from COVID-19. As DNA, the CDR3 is TGTGCCACCAGCAGAGACGCCAGCGTTGTCACCGGGGAGCTGTTTTTT. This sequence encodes CATSRDASVVTGELFF.